Listed here are 5 T cell receptor beta chains from one sample, sequenced in a study of vaccination and CD4 T cells after COVID-19. At the Johns Hopkins FTIC core, DNA taken from cultured CD4+ T cells was sequenced by way of the Oncomine TCR Beta short-read assay. TCRdb reanalysed the PCR reads using MiXCR and keeps one entry per CDR3 protein. This sample has 3,500 or so distinct CDR3 sequences, with roughly a sixth found just once. The treatment here: roughly 10-day PBMC culture with coronavirus spike peptide pools or control peptides (ViraFEST assay). For these receptors, no antigen is known. Sequenced sample: CD4+ T cells from blood, cultured in vitro. Receptors originate from a human donor who had recovered from COVID-19.

The chain links TRBV3-1 to TRBJ2-7; TRBD2 matches at 7 bases. V dropped 6 bases and J dropped 2; count of bases not matched to a gene: 19. Germline loops: CDR1 LGHDT, CDR2 YNNKEL (reference sequence). This CDR3 has 18 residues. The CDR3 sequence is CASSGEAGLLSGTYEQYF. The CDR3 DNA is TGTGCCAGCAGTGGGGAAGCGGGGCTCCTATCAGGGACCTACGAGCAGTACTTC.

This clonotype has only a few counts. This chain's CDR3 is CAWSVGSGKQPQHF. The CDR3 nucleotides are TGTGCCTGGAGTGTAGGGTCAGGGAAACAGCCCCAGCATTTT. V gene TRBV30 combines with J gene TRBJ1-5; D perhaps matches TRBD1 (5 bases). Germline CDR1 is GTSNPN and CDR2 is SVGIG (reference sequence). There are 14 residues in the CDR3. V lost 0 bases and J 7 bases, leaving 13 bases between the germline ends. The full variable domain, in which reference TRBV30 and TRBJ1-5 provide the parts outside the CDR3, is SQTIHQWPATLVQPVGSPLSLECTVEGTSNPNLYWYRQAAGRGLQLLFYSVGIGQISSEVPQNLSASRPQDRQFILSSKKLLLSDSGFYLCAWSVGSGKQPQHFGDGTRLSIL.

The chain's CDR3 is CASSVEGSSGAFF. CDR3 bases: TGTGCCAGCAGCGTTGAGGGATCTTCGGGGGCTTTCTTT. This rearrangement joins TRBV11-3 to TRBJ1-1; D gene uncertain. Germline CDR1 SGHNT, CDR2 YENEEA. The V end was cut by 5 bases, the J end by 11 bases, with 18 bases between. The CDR3 extends over 13 amino acids.

The chain uses TRBV19 and TRBJ1-3; TRBD1 agrees at 11 bases. The CDR3 covers 17 residues. Germline assignment: CDR1 LNHDA and CDR2 SQIVND (reference sequence). J was trimmed by 4 bases and V by 7 bases; bases with no gene match: 12. Here the CDR3 DNA reads TGTGCCAGTACCGCCGGGACAGGGGGATCCTACGGAAACACCATATATTTT. It is translated as CASTAGTGGSYGNTIYF.

This clonotype was recorded a few times. This sequence joins TRBV5-8 and TRBJ2-5; 7 bases fit TRBD1. The CDR3 runs to 14 residues. Germline V gene data show CDR1 as SGHTS and CDR2 as YDEGEE. Trimming removed 4 bases from V and 1 base from J; junction bases left unmatched: 4. DNA for the CDR3: TGTGCCAGCAGCCCGGGGACAGCCCAAGAGACCCAGTACTTC. Translation: CASSPGTAQETQYF.